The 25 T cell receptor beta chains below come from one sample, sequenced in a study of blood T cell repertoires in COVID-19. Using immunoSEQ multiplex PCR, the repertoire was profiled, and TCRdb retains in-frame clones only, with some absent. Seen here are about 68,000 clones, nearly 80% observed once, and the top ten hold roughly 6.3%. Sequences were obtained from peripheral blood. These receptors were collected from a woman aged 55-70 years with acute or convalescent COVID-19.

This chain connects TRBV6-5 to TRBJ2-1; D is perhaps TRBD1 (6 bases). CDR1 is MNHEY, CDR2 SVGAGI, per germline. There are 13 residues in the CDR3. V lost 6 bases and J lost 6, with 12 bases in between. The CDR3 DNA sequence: TGTGCCAGCAGCTACGGGACACCCAATGAGCAGTTCTTC. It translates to CASSYGTPNEQFF.

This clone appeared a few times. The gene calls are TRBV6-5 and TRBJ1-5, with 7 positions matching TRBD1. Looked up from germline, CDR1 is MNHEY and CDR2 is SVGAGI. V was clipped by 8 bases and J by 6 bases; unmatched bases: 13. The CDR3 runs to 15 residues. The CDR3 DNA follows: TGTGCCAGCTATGATACAGGACAGGAAAGTCAGCCCCAGCATTTT. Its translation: CASYDTGQESQPQHF.

CDR3 protein: CASSQDGAQETQYF. CDR3 DNA sequence: TGCGCCAGCAGCCAAGATGGGGCCCAAGAGACCCAGTACTTC. This chain connects TRBV4-1 to TRBJ2-5; D may be TRBD1 (5 bases). The ends were cut back, 0 bases at V and 1 base at J, with 6 bases in the middle. Germline lookup yields CDR1 MGHRA and CDR2 YSYEKL. The CDR3 runs to 14 residues.

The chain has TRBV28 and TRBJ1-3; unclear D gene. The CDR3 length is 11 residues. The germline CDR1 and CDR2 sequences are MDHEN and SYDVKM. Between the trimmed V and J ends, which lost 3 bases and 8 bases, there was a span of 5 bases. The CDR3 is CASSFVDTIYF. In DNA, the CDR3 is TGTGCCAGCAGTTTCGTTGACACCATATATTTT.

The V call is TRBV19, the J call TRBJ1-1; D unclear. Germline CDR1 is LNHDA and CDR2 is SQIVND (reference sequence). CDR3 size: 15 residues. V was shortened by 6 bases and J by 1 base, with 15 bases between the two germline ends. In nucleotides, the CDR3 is TGTGCCAGTAGAAATACAGCAACCCAGAACACTGAAGCTTTCTTT. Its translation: CASRNTATQNTEAFF.

The CDR3 nucleotides are TGTGCCAGCAGCTTAGCTACAGGACTGAACACTGAAGCTTTCTTT. Its translation is CASSLATGLNTEAFF. The chain joins TRBV7-2 to TRBJ1-1, with D maybe TRBD1 (5 bases). This CDR3 spans 15 amino acids. The germline V gene has CDR1 SGHTA and CDR2 FQGNSA. Trimming removed 0 bases at V and 0 bases at J, with 8 bases between.

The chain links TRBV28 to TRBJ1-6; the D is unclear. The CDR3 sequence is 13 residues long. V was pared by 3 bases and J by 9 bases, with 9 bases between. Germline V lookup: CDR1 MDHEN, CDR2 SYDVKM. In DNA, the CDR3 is TGTGCCAGCAGTTTTCGGGGTAGTTCACCCCTCCACTTT. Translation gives CASSFRGSSPLHF. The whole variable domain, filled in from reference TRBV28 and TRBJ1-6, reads DVKVTQSSRYLVKRTGEKVFLECVQDMDHENMFWYRQDPGLGLRLIYFSYDVKMKEKGDIPEGYSVSREKKERFSLILESASTNQTSMYLCASSFRGSSPLHFGNGTRLTVT.

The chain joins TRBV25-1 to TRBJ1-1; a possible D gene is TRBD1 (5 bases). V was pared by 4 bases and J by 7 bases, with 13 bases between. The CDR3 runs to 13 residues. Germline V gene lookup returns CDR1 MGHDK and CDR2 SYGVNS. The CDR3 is CASSVPHGGEAFF. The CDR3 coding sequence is TGTGCCAGCAGTGTCCCTCACGGGGGTGAAGCTTTCTTT. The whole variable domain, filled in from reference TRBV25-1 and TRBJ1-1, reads EADIYQTPRYLVIGTGKKITLECSQTMGHDKMYWYQQDPGMELHLIHYSYGVNSTEKGDLSSESTVSRIRTEHFPLTLESARPSHTSQYLCASSVPHGGEAFFGQGTRLTVV.

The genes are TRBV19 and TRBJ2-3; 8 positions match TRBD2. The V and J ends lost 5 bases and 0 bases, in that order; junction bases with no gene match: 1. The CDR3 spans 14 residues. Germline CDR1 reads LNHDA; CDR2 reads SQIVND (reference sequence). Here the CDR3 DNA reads TGTGCCAGTAGTTTAGCGGGGAGCACAGATACGCAGTATTTT. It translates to CASSLAGSTDTQYF.

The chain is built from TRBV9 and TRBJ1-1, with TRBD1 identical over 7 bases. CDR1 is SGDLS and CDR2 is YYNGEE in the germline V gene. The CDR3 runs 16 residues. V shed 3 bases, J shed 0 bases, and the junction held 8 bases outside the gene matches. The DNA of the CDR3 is TGTGCCAGCAGCGAGGAGGGACAGATTATGAACACTGAAGCTTTCTTT. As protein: CASSEEGQIMNTEAFF.

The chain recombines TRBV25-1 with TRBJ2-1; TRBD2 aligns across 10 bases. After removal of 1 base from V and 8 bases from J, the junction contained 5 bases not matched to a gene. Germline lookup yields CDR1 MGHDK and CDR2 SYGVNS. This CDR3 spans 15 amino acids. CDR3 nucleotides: TGTGCCAGCAGTGAATTAGTAGCGGGGGGCTATGAGCAGTTCTTC. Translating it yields CASSELVAGGYEQFF. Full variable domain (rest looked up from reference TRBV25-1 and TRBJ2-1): EADIYQTPRYLVIGTGKKITLECSQTMGHDKMYWYQQDPGMELHLIHYSYGVNSTEKGDLSSESTVSRIRTEHFPLTLESARPSHTSQYLCASSELVAGGYEQFFGPGTRLTVL.

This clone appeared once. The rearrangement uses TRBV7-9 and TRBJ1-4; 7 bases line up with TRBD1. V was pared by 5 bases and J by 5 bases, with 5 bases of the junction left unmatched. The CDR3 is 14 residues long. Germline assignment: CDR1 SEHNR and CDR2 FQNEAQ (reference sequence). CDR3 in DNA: TGTGCCAGCAGCCCCAGGGGGGAGAATGAAAAACTGTTTTTT. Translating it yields CASSPRGENEKLFF.

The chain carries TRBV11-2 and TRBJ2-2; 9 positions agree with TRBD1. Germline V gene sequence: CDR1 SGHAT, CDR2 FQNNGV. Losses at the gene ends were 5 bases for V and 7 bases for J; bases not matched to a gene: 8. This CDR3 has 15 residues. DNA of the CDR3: TGTGCCAGCAGCCCCTGGACAGGGGTCCACGGGGAGCTGTTTTTT. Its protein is CASSPWTGVHGELFF.

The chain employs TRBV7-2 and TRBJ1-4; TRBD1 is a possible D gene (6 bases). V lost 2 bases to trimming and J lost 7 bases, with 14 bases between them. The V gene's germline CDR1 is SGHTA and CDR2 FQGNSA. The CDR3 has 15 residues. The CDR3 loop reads CASSLQQGVFEKLFF. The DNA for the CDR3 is TGTGCCAGCAGCTTACAACAGGGAGTGTTTGAAAAACTGTTTTTT.

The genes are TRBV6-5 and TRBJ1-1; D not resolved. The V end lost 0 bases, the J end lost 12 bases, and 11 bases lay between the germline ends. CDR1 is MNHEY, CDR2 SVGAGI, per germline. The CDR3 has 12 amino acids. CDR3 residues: CASSYSGRLTFF. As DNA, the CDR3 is TGTGCCAGCAGTTACTCGGGCCGGTTGACTTTCTTT.

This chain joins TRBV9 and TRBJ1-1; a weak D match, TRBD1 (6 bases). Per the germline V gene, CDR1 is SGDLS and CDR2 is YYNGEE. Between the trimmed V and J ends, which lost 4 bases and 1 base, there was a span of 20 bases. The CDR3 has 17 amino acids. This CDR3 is CASSPAGRGISNTEAFF. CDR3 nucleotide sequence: TGTGCCAGCAGCCCGGCGGGGAGGGGGATCTCGAACACTGAAGCTTTCTTT.

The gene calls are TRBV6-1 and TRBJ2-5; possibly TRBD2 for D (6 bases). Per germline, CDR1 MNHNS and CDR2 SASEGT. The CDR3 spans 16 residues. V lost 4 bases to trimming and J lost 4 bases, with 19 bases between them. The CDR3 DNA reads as TGTGCCAGCAGTGTGACACCCCGGATGGGGGGAGAGACCCAGTACTTC. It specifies CASSVTPRMGGETQYF.

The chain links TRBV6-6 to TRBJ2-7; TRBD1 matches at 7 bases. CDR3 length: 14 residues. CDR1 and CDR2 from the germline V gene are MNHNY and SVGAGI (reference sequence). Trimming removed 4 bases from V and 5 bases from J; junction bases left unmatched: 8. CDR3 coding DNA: TGTGCCAGCAGTTTAACCGGGACAGTCCACGAGCAGTACTTC. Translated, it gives CASSLTGTVHEQYF.

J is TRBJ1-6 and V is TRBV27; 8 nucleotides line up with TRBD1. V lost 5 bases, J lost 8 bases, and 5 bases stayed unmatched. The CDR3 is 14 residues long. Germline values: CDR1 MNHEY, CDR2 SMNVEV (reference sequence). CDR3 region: CASSINRGDSPLHF. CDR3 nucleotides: TGTGCCAGCAGTATTAACAGGGGGGATTCACCCCTCCACTTT.

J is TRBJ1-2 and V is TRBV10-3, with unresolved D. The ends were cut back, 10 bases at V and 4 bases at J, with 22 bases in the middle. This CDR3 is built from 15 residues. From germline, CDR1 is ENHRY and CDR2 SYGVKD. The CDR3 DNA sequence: TGTGCCACCAAACCTCAGGCAGCACCTCTCTATGGCTACACCTTC. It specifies CATKPQAAPLYGYTF.

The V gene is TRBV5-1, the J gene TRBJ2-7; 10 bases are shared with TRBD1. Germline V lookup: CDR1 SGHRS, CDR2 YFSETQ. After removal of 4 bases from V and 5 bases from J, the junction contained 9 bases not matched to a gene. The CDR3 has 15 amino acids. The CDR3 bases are TGCGCCAGCAGCCTCCGGACAGGGGGTCTCAACGAGCAGTACTTC. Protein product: CASSLRTGGLNEQYF.

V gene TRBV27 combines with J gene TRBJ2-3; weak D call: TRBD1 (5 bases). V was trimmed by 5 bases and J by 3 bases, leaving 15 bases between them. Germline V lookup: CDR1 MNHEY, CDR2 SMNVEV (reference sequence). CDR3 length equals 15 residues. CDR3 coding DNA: TGTGCCAGCAGTCCCCCCGGCAGGGATACAGATACGCAGTATTTT. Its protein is CASSPPGRDTDTQYF.

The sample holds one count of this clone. The CDR3 reads CASSLGQGGDTEAFF. The CDR3 DNA reads as TGTGCCAGCAGTCTGGGACAGGGAGGAGACACTGAAGCTTTCTTT. The V gene is TRBV27, the J gene TRBJ1-1, with TRBD1 identical over 9 bases. Looked up from germline, CDR1 is MNHEY and CDR2 is SMNVEV (reference sequence). The CDR3 extends over 15 amino acids. Losses at the gene ends were 5 bases for V and 3 bases for J; bases not matched to a gene: 7.

Written as DNA, the CDR3 is TGTGCCAGCAGCCAATCAGGGACACTTAACTATGGCTACACCTTC. Protein product: CASSQSGTLNYGYTF. V is TRBV3-1 (or the pseudogene TRBV3-2) and J is TRBJ1-2; TRBD1 is a possible D gene (6 bases). The germline gives CDR1 LGHDT, CDR2 YNNKEL (reference sequence). This CDR3 contains 15 residues. Trimming removed 2 bases from V and 1 base from J, with 11 bases in between.

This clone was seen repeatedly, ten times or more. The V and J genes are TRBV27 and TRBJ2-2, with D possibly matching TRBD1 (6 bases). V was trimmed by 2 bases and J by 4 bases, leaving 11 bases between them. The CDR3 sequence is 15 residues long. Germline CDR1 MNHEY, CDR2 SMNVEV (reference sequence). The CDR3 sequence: CASSLVQGTTGELFF. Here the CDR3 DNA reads TGTGCCAGCAGTTTAGTCCAGGGGACCACCGGGGAGCTGTTTTTT.